The T cell receptor (beta chain) under discussion was sequenced for a study of cytomegalovirus exposure and HLA in healthy donors. Looking at the study overall: In an early release, HLA-typed donors contributed roughly 85 million unique TCR sequences.

General observations from the study: Among the most significant clusters, several appeared linked to common viral pathogens in a later analysis.

Of note for this clone: Its antigen is not identified.

Germline CDR1 is MNHEY and CDR2 is SMNVEV (reference sequence). The germline V and J ends were trimmed by 6 bases and 6 bases, with 15 bases remaining between them. This CDR3 contains 14 residues. A multiplex PCR was run with 60 Vbeta primers and 13 Jbeta primers. The protocol was immunoSEQ multiplex PCR, while the TCRdb copy is restricted to in-frame clones and leaves out a portion. The data contain under 150,000 clones, roughly 84% of them singletons. V gene TRBV27 combines with J gene TRBJ1-5, with a tentative D call TRBD1 (5 bases). This TCR derives from a girl aged 2-10 years in good health and CMV-seronegative. The sequenced sample was PBMCs. CDR3 sequence: CASSFTGVFQPQHF. The CDR3 DNA follows: TGTGCCAGCAGCTTCACGGGGGTTTTTCAGCCCCAGCATTTT.